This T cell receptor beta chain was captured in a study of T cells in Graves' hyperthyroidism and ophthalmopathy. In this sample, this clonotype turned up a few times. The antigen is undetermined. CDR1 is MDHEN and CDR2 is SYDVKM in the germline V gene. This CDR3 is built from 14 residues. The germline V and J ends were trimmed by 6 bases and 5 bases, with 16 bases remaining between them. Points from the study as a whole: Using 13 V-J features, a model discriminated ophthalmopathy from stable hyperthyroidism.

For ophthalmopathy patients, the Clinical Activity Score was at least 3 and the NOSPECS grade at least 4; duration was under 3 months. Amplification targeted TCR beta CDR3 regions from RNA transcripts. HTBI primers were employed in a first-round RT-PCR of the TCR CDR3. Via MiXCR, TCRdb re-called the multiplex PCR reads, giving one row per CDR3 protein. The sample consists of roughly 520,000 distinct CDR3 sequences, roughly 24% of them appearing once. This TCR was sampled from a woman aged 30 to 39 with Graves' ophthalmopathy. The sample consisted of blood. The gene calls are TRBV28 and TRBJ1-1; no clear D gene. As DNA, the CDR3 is TGTGCCAGCAGGGCCCCCCGGGTCGGAACTGAAGCTTTCTTT. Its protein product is CASRAPRVGTEAFF.